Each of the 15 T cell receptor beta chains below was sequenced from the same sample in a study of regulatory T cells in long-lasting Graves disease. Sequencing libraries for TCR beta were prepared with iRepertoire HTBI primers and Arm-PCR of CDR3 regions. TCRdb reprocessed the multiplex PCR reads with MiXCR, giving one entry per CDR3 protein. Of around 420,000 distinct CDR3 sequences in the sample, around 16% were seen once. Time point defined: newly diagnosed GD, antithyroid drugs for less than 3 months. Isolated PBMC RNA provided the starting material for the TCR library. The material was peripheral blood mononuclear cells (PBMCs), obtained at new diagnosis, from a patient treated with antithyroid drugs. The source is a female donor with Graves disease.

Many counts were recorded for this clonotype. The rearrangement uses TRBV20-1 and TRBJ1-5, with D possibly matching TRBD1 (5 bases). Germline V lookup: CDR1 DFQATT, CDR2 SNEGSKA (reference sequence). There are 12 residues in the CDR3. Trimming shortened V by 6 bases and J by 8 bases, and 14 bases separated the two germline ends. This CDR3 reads CSAMRGGKPQHF. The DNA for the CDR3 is TGCAGTGCCATGAGGGGAGGGAAGCCCCAGCATTTT.

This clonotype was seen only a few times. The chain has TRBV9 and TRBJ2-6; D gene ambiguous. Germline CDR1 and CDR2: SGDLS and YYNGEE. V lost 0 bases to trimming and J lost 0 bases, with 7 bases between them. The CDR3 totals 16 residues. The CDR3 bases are TGTGCCAGCAGCGTAGCTATCCGCTCTGGGGCCAACGTCCTGACTTTC. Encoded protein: CASSVAIRSGANVLTF.

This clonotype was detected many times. The CDR3 DNA follows: TGTGCCAGCAGTTACCTCATTGGGGGGACCCAGTACTTC. Its translation: CASSYLIGGTQYF. The rearrangement links TRBV6-5 to TRBJ2-5, with D possibly being TRBD1 or TRBD2 (5 bases each). Trimming left V 2 bases short and J 7 bases short, with 11 bases between. This CDR3 is built from 13 residues. Germline V lookup: CDR1 MNHEY, CDR2 SVGAGI.

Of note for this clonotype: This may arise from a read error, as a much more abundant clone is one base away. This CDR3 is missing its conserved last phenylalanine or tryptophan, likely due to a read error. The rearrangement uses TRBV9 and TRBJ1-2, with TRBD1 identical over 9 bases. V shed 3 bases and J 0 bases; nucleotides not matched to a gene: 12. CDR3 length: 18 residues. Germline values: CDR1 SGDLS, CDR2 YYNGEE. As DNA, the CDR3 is TGTGCCAGCAGCGGACCGGGACAGGGTTCGTTCCCTAACTATGGCTACACCTCC. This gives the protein CASSGPGQGSFPNYGYTS.

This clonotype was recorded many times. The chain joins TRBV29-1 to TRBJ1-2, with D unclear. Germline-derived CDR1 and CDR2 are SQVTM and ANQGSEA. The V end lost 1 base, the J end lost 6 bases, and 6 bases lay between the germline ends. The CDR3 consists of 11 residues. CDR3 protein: CSVEGPDGYTF. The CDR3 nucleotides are TGCAGCGTTGAAGGCCCAGATGGCTACACCTTC. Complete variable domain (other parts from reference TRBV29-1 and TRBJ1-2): SAVISQKPSRDICQRGTSLTIQCQVDSQVTMMFWYRQQPGQSLTLIATANQGSEATYESGFVIDKFPISRPNLTFSTLTVSNMSPEDSSIYLCSVEGPDGYTFGSGTRLTVV.

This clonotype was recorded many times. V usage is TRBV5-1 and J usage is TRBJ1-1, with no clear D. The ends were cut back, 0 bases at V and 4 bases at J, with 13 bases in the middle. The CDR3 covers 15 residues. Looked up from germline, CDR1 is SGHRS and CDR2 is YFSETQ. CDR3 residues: CASSLDAAFITEAFF. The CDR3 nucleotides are TGCGCCAGCAGCTTGGATGCAGCCTTTATCACTGAAGCTTTCTTT.

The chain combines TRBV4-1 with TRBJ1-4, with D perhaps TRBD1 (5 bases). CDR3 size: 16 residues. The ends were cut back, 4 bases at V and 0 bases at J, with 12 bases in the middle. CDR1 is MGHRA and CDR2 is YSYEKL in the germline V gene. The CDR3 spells CASSPRDSSTNEKLFF. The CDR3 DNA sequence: TGCGCCAGCAGCCCCCGAGACAGTTCAACTAATGAAAAACTGTTTTTT.

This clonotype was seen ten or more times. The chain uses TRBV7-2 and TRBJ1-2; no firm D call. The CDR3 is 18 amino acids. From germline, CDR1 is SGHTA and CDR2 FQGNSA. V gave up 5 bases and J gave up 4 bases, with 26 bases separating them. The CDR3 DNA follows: TGTGCCAGCAGCCCCCGCGGGCAGGATGCCCCATCGGCCTATGGCTACACCTTC. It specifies CASSPRGQDAPSAYGYTF. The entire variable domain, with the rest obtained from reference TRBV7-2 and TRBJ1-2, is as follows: GAGVSQSPSNKVTEKGKDVELRCDPISGHTALYWYRQSLGQGLEFLIYFQGNSAPDKSGLPSDRFSAERTGGSVSTLTIQRTQQEDSAVYLCASSPRGQDAPSAYGYTFGSGTRLTVV.

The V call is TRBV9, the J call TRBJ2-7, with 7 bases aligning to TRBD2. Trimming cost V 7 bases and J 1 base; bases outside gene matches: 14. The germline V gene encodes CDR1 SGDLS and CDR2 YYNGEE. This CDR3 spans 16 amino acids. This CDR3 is CASGRVPIAGSYEQYF. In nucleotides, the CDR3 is TGTGCCAGCGGACGGGTCCCAATAGCGGGTTCCTACGAGCAGTACTTC.

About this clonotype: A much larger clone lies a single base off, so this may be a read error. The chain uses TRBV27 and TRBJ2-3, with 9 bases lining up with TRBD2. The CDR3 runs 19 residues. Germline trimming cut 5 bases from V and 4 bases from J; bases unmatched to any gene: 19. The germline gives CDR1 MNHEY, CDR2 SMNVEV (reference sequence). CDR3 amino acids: CASSPRGWAGGAGADTQYF. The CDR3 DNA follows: TGTGCCAGCAGTCCCCGGGGTTGGGCGGGGGGGGCGGGAGCAGATACGCAGTATTTT.

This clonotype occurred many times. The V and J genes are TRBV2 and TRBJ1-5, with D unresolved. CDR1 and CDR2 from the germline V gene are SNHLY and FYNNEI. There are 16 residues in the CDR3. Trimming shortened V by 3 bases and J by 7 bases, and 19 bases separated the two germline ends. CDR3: CASSELGNDNGQPQHF. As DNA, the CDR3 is TGTGCCAGCAGTGAGTTGGGGAACGACAACGGGCAGCCCCAGCATTTT. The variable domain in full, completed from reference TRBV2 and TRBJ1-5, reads EPEVTQTPSHQVTQMGQEVILRCVPISNHLYFYWYRQILGQKVEFLVSFYNNEISEKSEIFDDQFSVERPDGSNFTLKIRSTKLEDSAMYFCASSELGNDNGQPQHFGDGTRLSIL.

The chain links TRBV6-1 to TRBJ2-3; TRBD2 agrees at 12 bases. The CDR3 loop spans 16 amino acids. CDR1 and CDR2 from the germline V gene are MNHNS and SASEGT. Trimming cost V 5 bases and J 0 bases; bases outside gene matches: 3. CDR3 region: CASSPTSGGSTDTQYF. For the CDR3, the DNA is TGTGCCAGCAGTCCTACTAGCGGGGGGAGCACAGATACGCAGTATTTT.

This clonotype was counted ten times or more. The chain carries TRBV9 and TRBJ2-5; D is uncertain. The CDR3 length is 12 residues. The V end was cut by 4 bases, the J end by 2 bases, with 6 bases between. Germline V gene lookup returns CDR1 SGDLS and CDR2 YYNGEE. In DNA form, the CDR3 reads TGTGCCAGCAGCACGAAACAAGAGACCCAGTACTTC. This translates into CASSTKQETQYF.

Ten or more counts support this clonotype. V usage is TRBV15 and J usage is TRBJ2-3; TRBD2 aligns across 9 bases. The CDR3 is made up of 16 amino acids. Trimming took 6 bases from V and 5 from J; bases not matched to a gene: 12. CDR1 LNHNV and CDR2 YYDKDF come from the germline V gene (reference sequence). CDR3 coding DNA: TGTGCCACCAGTCAGAGTGGCGGGGGGGCCGGAGATACGCAGTATTTT. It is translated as CATSQSGGGAGDTQYF.

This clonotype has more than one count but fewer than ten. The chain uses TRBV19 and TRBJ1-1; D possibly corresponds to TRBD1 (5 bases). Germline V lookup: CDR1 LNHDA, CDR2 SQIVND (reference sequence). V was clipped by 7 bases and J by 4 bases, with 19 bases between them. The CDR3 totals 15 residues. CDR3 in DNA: TGTGCCAGTACCGCACTTTCTGAGGGGCGCACTGAAGCTTTCTTT. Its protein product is CASTALSEGRTEAFF.